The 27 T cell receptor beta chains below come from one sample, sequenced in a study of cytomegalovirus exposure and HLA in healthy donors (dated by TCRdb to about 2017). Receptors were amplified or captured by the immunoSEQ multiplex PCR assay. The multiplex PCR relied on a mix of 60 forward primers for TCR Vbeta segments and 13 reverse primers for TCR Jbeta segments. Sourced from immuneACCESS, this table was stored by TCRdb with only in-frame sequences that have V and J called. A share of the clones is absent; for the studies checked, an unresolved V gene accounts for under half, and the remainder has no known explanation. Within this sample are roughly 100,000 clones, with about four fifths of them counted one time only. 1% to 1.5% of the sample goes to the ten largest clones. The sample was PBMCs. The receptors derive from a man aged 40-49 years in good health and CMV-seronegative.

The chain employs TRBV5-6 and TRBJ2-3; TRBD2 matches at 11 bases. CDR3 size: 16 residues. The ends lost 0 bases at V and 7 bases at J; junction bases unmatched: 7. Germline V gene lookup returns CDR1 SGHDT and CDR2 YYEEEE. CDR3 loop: CASSLVSGGASHTQYF. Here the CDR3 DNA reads TGTGCCAGCAGCTTGGTTAGCGGGGGGGCGTCCCATACGCAGTATTTT.

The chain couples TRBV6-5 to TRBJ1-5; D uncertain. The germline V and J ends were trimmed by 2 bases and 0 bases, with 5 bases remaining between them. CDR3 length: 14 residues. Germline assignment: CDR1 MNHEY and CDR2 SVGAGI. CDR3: CASSYGLSNQPQHF. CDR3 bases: TGTGCCAGCAGTTACGGGCTTAGCAATCAGCCCCAGCATTTT.

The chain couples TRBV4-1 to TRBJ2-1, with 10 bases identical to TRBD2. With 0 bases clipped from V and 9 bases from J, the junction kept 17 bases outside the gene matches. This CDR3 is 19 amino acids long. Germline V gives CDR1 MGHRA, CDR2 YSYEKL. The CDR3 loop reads CASSQDWRALAGVGGEQFF. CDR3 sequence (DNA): TGCGCCAGCAGCCAAGATTGGAGGGCTCTAGCGGGAGTAGGTGGTGAGCAGTTCTTC.

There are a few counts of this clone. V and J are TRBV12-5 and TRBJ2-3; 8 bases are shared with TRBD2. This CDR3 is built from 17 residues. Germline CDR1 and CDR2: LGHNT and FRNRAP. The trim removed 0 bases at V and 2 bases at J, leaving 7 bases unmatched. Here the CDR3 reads CASGLVGATSVTDTQYF. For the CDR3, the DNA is TGTGCTAGTGGTTTGGTAGGGGCGACTAGCGTCACAGATACGCAGTATTTT. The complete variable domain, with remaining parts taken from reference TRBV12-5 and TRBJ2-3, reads DARVTQTPRHKVTEMGQEVTMRCQPILGHNTVFWYRQTMMQGLELLAYFRNRAPLDDSGMPKDRFSAEMPDATLATLKIQPSEPRDSAVYFCASGLVGATSVTDTQYFGPGTRLTVL.

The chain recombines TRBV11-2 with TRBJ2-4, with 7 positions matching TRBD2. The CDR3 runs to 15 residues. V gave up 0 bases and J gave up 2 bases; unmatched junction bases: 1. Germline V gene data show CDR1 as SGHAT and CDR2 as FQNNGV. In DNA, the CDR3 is TGTGCCAGCAGCTTAGAGGGAGGGACCAAAAACATTCAGTACTTC. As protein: CASSLEGGTKNIQYF.

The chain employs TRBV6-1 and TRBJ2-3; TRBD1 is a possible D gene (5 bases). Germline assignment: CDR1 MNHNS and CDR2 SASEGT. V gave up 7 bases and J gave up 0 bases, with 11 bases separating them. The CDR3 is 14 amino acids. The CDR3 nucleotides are TGTGCCAGCAATCTCTGGACAAGCACAGATACGCAGTATTTT. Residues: CASNLWTSTDTQYF.

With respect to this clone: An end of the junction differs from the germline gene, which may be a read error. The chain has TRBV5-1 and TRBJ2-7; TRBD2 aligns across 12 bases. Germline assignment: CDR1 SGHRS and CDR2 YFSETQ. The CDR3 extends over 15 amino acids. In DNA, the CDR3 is TGCGCCGGCAGCTTGGTGGCTAGCGGGGGGGGCGAGCAGTACTTC. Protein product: CAGSLVASGGGEQYF.

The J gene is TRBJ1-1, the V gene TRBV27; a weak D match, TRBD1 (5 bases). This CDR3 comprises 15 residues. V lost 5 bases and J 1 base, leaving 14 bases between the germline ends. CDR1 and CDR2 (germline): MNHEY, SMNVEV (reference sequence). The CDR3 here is CASSSLGAANTEAFF. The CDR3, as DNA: TGTGCCAGCAGTAGCTTAGGGGCAGCGAACACTGAAGCTTTCTTT.

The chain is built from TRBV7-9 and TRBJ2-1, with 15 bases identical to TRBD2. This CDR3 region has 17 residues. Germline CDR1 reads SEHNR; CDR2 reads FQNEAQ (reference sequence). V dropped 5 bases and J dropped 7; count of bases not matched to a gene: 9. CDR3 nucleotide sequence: TGTGCCAGCAGCGCCGGACTAGCGGGAGGGCCGGGGAATGAGCAGTTCTTC. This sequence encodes CASSAGLAGGPGNEQFF.

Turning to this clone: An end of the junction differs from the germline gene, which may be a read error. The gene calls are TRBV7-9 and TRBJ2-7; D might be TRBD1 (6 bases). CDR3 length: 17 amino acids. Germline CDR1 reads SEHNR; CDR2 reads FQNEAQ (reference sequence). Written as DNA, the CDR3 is TGTTCCAGCAGCCCTGTTGGAAAACAGGGAGATCCCGACGAGCAGTACTTC. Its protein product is CSSSPVGKQGDPDEQYF.

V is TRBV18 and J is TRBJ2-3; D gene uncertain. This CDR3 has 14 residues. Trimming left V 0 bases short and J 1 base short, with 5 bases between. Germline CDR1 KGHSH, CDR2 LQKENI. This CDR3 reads CASSPPTGTDTQYF. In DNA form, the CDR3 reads TGTGCCAGCTCACCACCCACGGGCACAGATACGCAGTATTTT. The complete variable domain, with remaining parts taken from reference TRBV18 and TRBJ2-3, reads NAGVMQNPRHLVRRRGQEARLRCSPMKGHSHVYWYRQLPEEGLKFMVYLQKENIIDESGMPKERFSAEFPKEGPSILRIQQVVRGDSAAYFCASSPPTGTDTQYFGPGTRLTVL.

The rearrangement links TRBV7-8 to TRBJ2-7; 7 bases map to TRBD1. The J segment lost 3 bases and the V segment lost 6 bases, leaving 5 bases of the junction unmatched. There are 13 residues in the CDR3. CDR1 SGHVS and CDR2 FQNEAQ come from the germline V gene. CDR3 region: CASRTRTGYEQYF. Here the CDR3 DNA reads TGTGCCAGCAGAACCCGGACAGGCTACGAGCAGTACTTC.

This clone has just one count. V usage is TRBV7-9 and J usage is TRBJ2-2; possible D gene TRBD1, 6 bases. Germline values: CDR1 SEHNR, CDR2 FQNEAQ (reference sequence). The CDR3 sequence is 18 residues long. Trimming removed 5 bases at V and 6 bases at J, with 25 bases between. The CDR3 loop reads CASSNAYLTGPMAGELFF. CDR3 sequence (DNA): TGTGCCAGCAGCAACGCTTACTTGACAGGCCCAATGGCCGGGGAGCTGTTTTTT.

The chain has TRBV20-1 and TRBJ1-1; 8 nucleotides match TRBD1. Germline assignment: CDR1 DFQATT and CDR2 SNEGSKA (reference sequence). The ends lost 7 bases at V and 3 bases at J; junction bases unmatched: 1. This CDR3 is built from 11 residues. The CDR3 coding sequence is TGCAGTGACAGGGGGGACACTGAAGCTTTCTTT. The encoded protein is CSDRGDTEAFF.

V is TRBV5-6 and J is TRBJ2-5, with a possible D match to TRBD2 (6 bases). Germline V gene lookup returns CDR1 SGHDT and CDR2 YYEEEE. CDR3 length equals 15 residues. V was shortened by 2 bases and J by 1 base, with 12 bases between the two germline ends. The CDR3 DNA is TGTGCCAGCAGCTTCCCGAGGGACTCCCAAGAGACCCAGTACTTC. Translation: CASSFPRDSQETQYF.

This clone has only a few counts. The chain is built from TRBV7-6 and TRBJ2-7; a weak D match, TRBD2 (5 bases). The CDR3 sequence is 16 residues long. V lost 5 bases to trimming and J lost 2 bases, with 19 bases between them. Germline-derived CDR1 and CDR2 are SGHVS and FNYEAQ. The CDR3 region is CASSPVQREIAYEQYF. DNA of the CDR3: TGTGCCAGCAGCCCCGTCCAGAGGGAAATTGCCTACGAGCAGTACTTC. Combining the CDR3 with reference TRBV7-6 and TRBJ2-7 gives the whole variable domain GAGVSQSPRYKVTKRGQDVALRCDPISGHVSLYWYRQALGQGPEFLTYFNYEAQQDKSGLPNDRFSAERPEGSISTLTIQRTEQRDSAMYRCASSPVQREIAYEQYFGPGTRLTVT.

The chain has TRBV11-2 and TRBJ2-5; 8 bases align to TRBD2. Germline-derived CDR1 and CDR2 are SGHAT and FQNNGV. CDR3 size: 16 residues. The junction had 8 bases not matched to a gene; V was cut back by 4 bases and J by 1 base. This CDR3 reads CASSSRLASIQETQYF. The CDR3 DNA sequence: TGTGCCAGCAGCTCCAGACTAGCGTCAATCCAAGAGACCCAGTACTTC. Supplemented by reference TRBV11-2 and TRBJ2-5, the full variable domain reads EAGVAQSPRYKIIEKRQSVAFWCNPISGHATLYWYQQILGQGPKLLIQFQNNGVVDDSQLPKDRFSAERLKGVDSTLKIQPAKLEDSAVYLCASSSRLASIQETQYFGPGTRLLVL.

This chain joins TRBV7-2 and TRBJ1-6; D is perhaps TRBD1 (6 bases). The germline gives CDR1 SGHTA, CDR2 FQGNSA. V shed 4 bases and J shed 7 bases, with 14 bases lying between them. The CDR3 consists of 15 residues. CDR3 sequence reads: CASSYAGTQNSPLHF. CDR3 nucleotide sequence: TGTGCCAGCAGCTATGCCGGGACACAGAATTCACCCCTCCACTTT. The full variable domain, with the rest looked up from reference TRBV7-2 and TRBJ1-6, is GAGVSQSPSNKVTEKGKDVELRCDPISGHTALYWYRQSLGQGLEFLIYFQGNSAPDKSGLPSDRFSAERTGGSVSTLTIQRTQQEDSAVYLCASSYAGTQNSPLHFGNGTRLTVT.

The CDR3 sequence: CASSQPRDSSYEQYF. The CDR3 DNA sequence: TGCGCCAGCAGCCAACCCCGGGACAGCTCCTACGAGCAGTACTTC. V is TRBV4-1 and J is TRBJ2-7; 7 bases match TRBD1. Germline V CDR1 and CDR2: MGHRA, YSYEKL. The CDR3 spans 15 residues. V trimming: 2 bases; J trimming: 0 bases; junction bases outside the gene matches: 4.

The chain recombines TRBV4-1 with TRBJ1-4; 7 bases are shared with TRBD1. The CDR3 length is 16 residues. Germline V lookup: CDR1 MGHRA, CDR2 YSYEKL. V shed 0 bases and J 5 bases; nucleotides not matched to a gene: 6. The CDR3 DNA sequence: TGCGCCAGCAGCCAAGACGCATCGACAGGGAATGAAAAACTGTTTTTT. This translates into CASSQDASTGNEKLFF.

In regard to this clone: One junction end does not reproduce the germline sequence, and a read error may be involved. CDR3 DNA: TGTGCCAGCAGGGGGGGAAGGGGCATCTCTTCCTTC. Amino acids: CASRGGRGISSF. The chain is built from TRBV28 and TRBJ2-7, with a weak D call TRBD2 (6 bases). Germline V gene data show CDR1 as MDHEN and CDR2 as SYDVKM. The CDR3 extends over 12 amino acids.

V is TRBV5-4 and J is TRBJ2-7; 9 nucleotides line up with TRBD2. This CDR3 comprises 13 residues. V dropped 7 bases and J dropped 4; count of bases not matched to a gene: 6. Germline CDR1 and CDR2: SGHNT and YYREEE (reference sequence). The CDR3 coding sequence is TGTGCCAGCGCGACTAGCGGAAATTACGAGCAGTACTTC. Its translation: CASATSGNYEQYF.

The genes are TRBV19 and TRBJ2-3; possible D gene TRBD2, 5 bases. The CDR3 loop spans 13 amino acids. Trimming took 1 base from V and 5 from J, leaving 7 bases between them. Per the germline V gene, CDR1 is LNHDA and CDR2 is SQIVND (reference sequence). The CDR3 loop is CASSIVAGDTQYF. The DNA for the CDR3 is TGTGCCAGTAGTATAGTTGCGGGAGATACGCAGTATTTT.

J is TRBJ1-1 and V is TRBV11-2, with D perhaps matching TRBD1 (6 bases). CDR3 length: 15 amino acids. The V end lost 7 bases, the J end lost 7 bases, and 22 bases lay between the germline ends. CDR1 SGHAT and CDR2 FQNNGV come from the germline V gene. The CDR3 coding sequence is TGTGCCAGCACCCTTAGCCGAGGGGGGGCGGGTGAAGCTTTCTTT. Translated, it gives CASTLSRGGAGEAFF.

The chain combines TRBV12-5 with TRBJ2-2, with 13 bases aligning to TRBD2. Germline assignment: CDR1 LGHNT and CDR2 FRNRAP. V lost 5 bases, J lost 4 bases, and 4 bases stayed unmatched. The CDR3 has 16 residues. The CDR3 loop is CASGPRTSGSTGELFF. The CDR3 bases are TGTGCTAGTGGTCCCCGGACTAGCGGGAGCACCGGGGAGCTGTTTTTT.

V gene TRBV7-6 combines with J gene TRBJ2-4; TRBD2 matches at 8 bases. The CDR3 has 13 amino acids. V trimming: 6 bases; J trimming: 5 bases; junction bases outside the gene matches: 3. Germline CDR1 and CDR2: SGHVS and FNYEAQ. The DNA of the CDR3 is TGTGCCAGCAGTGGACTAGCAGAAAACATTCAGTACTTC. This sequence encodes CASSGLAENIQYF.

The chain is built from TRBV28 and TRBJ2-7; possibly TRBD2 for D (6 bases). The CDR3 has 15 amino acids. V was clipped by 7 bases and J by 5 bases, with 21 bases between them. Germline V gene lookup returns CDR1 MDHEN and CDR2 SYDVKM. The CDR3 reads CASNRRGTWGDEQYF. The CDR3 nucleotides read TGTGCCAGCAACCGCCGGGGCACGTGGGGGGACGAGCAGTACTTC.